Sequencing of this TCR beta chain was carried out in a study of shared clonotypes between healthy human individuals. TCRdb's copy holds only in-frame clones and misses some; the assay was immunoSEQ multiplex PCR. In the table there are more than 900,000 clones, 78% of which are singletons. This CDR3 comprises 16 residues. Germline V gene data show CDR1 as SGHAT and CDR2 as FQNNGV. V lost 5 bases to trimming and J lost 2 bases, with 17 bases between them. CD45RA-negative memory and CD45RA+ naive subsets were split from the CD4+ cells. The receptor was derived from a man aged 18 to 29 in good health. Some clones in this sample may be carry-over from other donors' samples. Sample: memory CD4+ T cells from PBMCs. As to subset: CD45RA-negative fraction. The chain recombines TRBV11-2 with TRBJ2-3, with D tentatively TRBD1 (6 bases). In DNA, the CDR3 is TGTGCCAGCAGCCAGAGAGGACAGCAGTCCACAGATACGCAGTATTTT. Protein product: CASSQRGQQSTDTQYF.